The 7 T cell receptor beta chains in this list originate from one sample, sequenced in a study of CD8+ T cells in alopecia areata. Sequencing templates came from extracted RNA that was reverse transcribed into cDNA. TCRdb's table, derived via immunoSEQ multiplex PCR, lists solely in-frame clones and lacks some. The sample consists of about 150,000 clones, roughly 50% of them appearing once. Treatment in this sample: oral pan-JAK inhibitor, 5-10 mg twice daily. The source was CD8+ T cells sorted from blood, collected at week 4, from a patient treated with tofacitinib. Receptors originate from a human donor with alopecia areata.

The rearrangement joins TRBV15 to TRBJ2-7; D not certain. V was clipped by 1 base and J by 4 bases, with 8 bases between them. Per germline, CDR1 LNHNV and CDR2 YYDKDF (reference sequence). The CDR3 is 13 residues long. Here the CDR3 DNA reads TGTGCCACCAGCAGAGTACCCCCGTACGAGCAGTACTTC. Its translation: CATSRVPPYEQYF.

J is TRBJ2-2 and V is TRBV5-6; weak D call: TRBD1 (6 bases). From germline, CDR1 is SGHDT and CDR2 YYEEEE. V was shortened by 7 bases and J by 1 base, with 14 bases between the two germline ends. The CDR3 spans 15 residues. For the CDR3, the DNA is TGTGCCAGCCTTCCGGGACACCTGAACACCGGGGAGCTGTTTTTT. Encoded protein: CASLPGHLNTGELFF.

The chain employs TRBV27 and TRBJ1-1, with a weak D call TRBD1 (6 bases). V gave up 8 bases and J gave up 4 bases, with 20 bases separating them. The CDR3 is 15 residues long. Germline CDR1 MNHEY, CDR2 SMNVEV (reference sequence). Here the CDR3 reads CASVRGGGWSTEAFF. In DNA form, the CDR3 reads TGTGCCAGCGTTCGGGGTGGGGGCTGGAGCACTGAAGCTTTCTTT.

This clone has just a few counts. V and J are TRBV11-2 and TRBJ2-2; D call uncertain. V was cut by 0 bases and J by 2 bases, with 10 bases left in between. Germline assignment: CDR1 SGHAT and CDR2 FQNNGV. The CDR3 extends over 16 amino acids. The CDR3 sequence is CASSLDMTPNTGELFF. The CDR3 nucleotides are TGTGCCAGCAGCTTAGATATGACACCCAACACCGGGGAGCTGTTTTTT.

V and J are TRBV7-9 and TRBJ2-1; no clear D gene. Germline assignment: CDR1 SEHNR and CDR2 FQNEAQ (reference sequence). This CDR3 contains 13 residues. With 2 bases removed from V and 5 bases from J, the gap between germline ends came to 7 bases. Written as DNA, the CDR3 is TGTGCCAGCAGCTTACCCAGAAACAATGAGCAGTTCTTC. This translates into CASSLPRNNEQFF. Combining the CDR3 with reference TRBV7-9 and TRBJ2-1 gives the whole variable domain DTGVSQNPRHKITKRGQNVTFRCDPISEHNRLYWYRQTLGQGPEFLTYFQNEAQLEKSRLLSDRFSAERPKGSFSTLEIQRTEQGDSAMYLCASSLPRNNEQFFGPGTRLTVL.

This chain uses TRBV28 with TRBJ2-2; D may be TRBD2 (5 bases). The CDR3 spans 14 residues. The V gene lost 2 bases and the J gene lost 1 base, with 5 bases spanning the gap. Germline values: CDR1 MDHEN, CDR2 SYDVKM. The CDR3 sequence is CASSLGRNTGELFF. Here the CDR3 DNA reads TGTGCCAGCAGTTTAGGGAGGAACACCGGGGAGCTGTTTTTT.

The CDR3 DNA is TGTGCCAGCAGTGGCACCAGAGGAAGCAGGGTCAATCAGCCCCAGCATTTT. Protein: CASSGTRGSRVNQPQHF. The J gene is TRBJ1-5, the V gene TRBV6-4; the D gene is possibly TRBD1 (5 bases). Deletions cut 4 bases from V and 3 bases from J, with 19 bases between. The CDR3 contains 17 residues. Germline V lookup: CDR1 MRHNA, CDR2 SNTAGT.